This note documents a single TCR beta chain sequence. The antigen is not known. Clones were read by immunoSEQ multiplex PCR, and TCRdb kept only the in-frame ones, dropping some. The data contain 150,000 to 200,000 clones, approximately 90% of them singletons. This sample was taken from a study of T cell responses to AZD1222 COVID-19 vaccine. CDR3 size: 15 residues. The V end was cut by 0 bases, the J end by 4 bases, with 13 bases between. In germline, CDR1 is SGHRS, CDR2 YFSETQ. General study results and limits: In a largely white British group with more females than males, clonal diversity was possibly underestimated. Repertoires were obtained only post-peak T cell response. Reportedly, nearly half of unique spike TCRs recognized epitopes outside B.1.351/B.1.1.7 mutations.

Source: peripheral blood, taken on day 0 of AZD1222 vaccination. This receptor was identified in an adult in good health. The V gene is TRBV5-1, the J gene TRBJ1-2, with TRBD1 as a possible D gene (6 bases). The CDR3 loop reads CASSLDPGEVYGYTF. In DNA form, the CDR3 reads TGCGCCAGCAGCTTGGATCCAGGGGAGGTCTATGGCTACACCTTC.